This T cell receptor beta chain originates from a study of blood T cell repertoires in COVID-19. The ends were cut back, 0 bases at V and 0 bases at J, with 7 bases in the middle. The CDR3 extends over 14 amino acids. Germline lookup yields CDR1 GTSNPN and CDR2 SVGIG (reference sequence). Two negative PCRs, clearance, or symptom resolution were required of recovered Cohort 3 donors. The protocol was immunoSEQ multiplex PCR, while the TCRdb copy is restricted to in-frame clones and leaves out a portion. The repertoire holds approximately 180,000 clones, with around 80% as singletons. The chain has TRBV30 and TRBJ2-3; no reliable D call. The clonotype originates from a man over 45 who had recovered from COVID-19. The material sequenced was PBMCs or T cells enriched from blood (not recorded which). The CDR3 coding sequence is TGTGCCTGGAGTGTCTTGACTAGCACAGATACGCAGTATTTT. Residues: CAWSVLTSTDTQYF.